This record concerns one TCR beta chain sequence. Its antigen is still unknown. Generated by immunoSEQ multiplex PCR, the TCRdb table keeps only in-frame clones and is missing some. Of 150,000 to 200,000 clones listed, roughly 85% were seen once; the top ten hold approximately 15%. This CDR3 comprises 14 residues. Germline V lookup: CDR1 SGHRS, CDR2 YFSETQ. Trimming cost V 5 bases and J 4 bases, with 15 bases left between them. The entry originates in a study of cytomegalovirus exposure and HLA in healthy donors. Study overall: The 90 to 150 validation repertoires were produced on the same platform as the 650 or so repertoires of the first cohort. This was reported in a later analysis. Notes on the study in general: There were 160 or so TCR beta chains listed as cytomegalovirus-associated. Three chains linked to CMV were shown in vitro to be specific for CMV antigens. Per published reports, the classifier diagnosed cytomegalovirus status with high specificity and sensitivity.

The rearrangement joins TRBV5-1 to TRBJ1-2; D is possibly TRBD1 (5 bases). Material for sequencing was PBMCs. This TCR was recovered from a man aged 18 to 29 in good health and CMV-seropositive. CDR3 nucleotides: TGCGCCAGCAGAGAGGCAGGGAAGAGCTATGGCTACACCTTC. The encoded protein is CASREAGKSYGYTF.